Below, 2 T cell receptor beta chains from the same sample are listed, as sequenced in a study of breast tumors, draining lymph nodes, adjacent tissues. MiXCR, applied by TCRdb to the multiplex PCR reads, yields one record per CDR3 protein. The sample includes 150,000 to 250,000 distinct CDR3 sequences, approximately 33% seen only once; the top ten take over 4%. The lymph nodes were axillary draining lymph nodes from breast cancer patients. The specimen was axillary lymph node tissue. These receptors were obtained from a female donor with breast cancer. Some clones in this sample may be carry-over from other donors' samples.

Concerning this clonotype: A much larger clone differs by one base, so this may be a read error. The J gene is TRBJ2-3, the V gene TRBV6-1; D call uncertain. CDR1 is MNHNS and CDR2 is SASEGT in the germline V gene. V was trimmed by 6 bases and J by 9 bases, leaving 13 bases between them. The CDR3 is made up of 12 amino acids. The CDR3 loop is CASRLQVGTQYF. Written as DNA, the CDR3 is TGTGCCAGCAGGCTCCAAGTTGGGACGCAGTATTTT.

This clonotype was observed many times. This chain joins TRBV6-6 and TRBJ2-7, with TRBD2 matching over 12 bases. This CDR3 is 18 amino acids long. The V gene's germline CDR1 is MNHNY and CDR2 SVGAGI (reference sequence). With 6 bases clipped from V and 2 bases from J, the junction kept 14 bases outside the gene matches. The CDR3 region is CASRPSGTSGLLPYEQYF. CDR3 nucleotides: TGTGCCAGCAGGCCCTCCGGGACTAGCGGGCTACTTCCCTACGAGCAGTACTTC.